The source of this T cell receptor beta chain is a study of OX40 agonist ivuxolimab in advanced cancers. Describing the broader study: Ivuxolimab was an agonistic, fully human IgG2 monoclonal antibody directed against OX40 (CD134), a costimulatory receptor. Peripheral TCRbeta sequencing was intended to test whether TCR sequence diversity was altered and clonal T-cell expansion was caused by ivuxolimab. The monotherapy dose-escalation portion (N of about 47 patients) of the phase I ivuxolimab trial is reported in the paper. Of the approximately 54 dose-escalation patients, hepatocellular carcinoma was present in around 20, melanoma in around 15, renal cell carcinoma in 9 and head and neck cancer in 9. A male proportion of 75% to 85% and a mean age of approximately 62 years, ranging from 23 to 79, were recorded for the dose-escalation cohort. Prior anti-PD-1, anti-PD-L1 or anti-CTLA-4 therapy was permitted, and 30% to 45% of dose-escalation patients had received checkpoint inhibitors. Partial responses occurred in three dose-escalation patients: two with cutaneous melanoma and one with hepatocellular carcinoma. Intravenous ivuxolimab was administered to patients every 2 weeks at six dose levels: 0.01, 0.1, 0.3, 1.5, 3 and 10 mg/kg.

Comment on this clone: The target of this receptor is not known. One base away there is no much larger clone; base qualities are not given.

Genomic DNA was isolated from the sorted cells so that the TCRbeta CDR3 region could be sequenced. TCRbeta CDR3 regions were sequenced using the immunoSEQ Assay. The table comes from immuneACCESS by way of TCRdb, which keeps in-frame sequences with V and J called. Part of the clones is missing from these tables; in studies checked, under half for an unresolved V gene and the rest for unknown reasons. The sample records about 88,000 clones, 75% to 90% of which are singletons. The ten largest make up approximately 0.22% of the sample. CDR1 and CDR2 (SNHLY, FYNNEI) derive from the germline V gene. The junction carries 14 bases between V and J, which are trimmed by 4 bases and 5 bases respectively. Including cysteine and phenylalanine, the CDR3 has 14 amino acids. CDR3 DNA only is kept here, 42 bases in frame from base 1. Results and caveats for the whole study, not just this receptor: In the 0.1-3.0 mg/kg groups, partial responders were among the patients with the lowest normalized peripheral clonal expansion, particularly in CD8+ T cells. After ivuxolimab, more expanded clones were found on average in CD8+ T cells than in CD4+ T cells. At doses from 0.1 to 3.0 mg/kg, clonal expansion was seen in both CD4+ and CD8+ blood T cells between baseline and week 6. Low levels of normalized T-cell clonal expansion were also seen in some patients who did not respond. The antigen specificity of the clonally expanded peripheral T cells was not determined.

Patients with autoimmune disease history or receiving systemic immunosuppression were excluded from the trial. In every dose cohort, peripheral blood was drawn for TCR sequencing at baseline, cycle 4 day 1, and cycle 7 day 1. The samples were taken from a phase I, first-in-human, multicenter, open-label dose-escalation trial of ivuxolimab. Adults with locally advanced or metastatic head and neck squamous cell, hepatocellular, melanoma or renal cell carcinoma were enrolled in the trial. Before TCR sequencing, CD4+ and CD8+ T cells were separately sorted from peripheral blood. The material sequenced was CD4+ or CD8+ T cells sorted from blood, taken in a trial of the OX40 agonist ivuxolimab. The chain couples TRBV2 to TRBJ2-5, with no reliable assignment of the D segment. This clonotype originated in an adult with an advanced solid tumor such as melanoma, head and neck, liver or kidney cancer. The DNA is as follows: TGTGCCAGCAGTGTGCAGCAGGCGGCGGAGACCCAGTACTTC. Its coded protein is CASSVQQAAETQYF.